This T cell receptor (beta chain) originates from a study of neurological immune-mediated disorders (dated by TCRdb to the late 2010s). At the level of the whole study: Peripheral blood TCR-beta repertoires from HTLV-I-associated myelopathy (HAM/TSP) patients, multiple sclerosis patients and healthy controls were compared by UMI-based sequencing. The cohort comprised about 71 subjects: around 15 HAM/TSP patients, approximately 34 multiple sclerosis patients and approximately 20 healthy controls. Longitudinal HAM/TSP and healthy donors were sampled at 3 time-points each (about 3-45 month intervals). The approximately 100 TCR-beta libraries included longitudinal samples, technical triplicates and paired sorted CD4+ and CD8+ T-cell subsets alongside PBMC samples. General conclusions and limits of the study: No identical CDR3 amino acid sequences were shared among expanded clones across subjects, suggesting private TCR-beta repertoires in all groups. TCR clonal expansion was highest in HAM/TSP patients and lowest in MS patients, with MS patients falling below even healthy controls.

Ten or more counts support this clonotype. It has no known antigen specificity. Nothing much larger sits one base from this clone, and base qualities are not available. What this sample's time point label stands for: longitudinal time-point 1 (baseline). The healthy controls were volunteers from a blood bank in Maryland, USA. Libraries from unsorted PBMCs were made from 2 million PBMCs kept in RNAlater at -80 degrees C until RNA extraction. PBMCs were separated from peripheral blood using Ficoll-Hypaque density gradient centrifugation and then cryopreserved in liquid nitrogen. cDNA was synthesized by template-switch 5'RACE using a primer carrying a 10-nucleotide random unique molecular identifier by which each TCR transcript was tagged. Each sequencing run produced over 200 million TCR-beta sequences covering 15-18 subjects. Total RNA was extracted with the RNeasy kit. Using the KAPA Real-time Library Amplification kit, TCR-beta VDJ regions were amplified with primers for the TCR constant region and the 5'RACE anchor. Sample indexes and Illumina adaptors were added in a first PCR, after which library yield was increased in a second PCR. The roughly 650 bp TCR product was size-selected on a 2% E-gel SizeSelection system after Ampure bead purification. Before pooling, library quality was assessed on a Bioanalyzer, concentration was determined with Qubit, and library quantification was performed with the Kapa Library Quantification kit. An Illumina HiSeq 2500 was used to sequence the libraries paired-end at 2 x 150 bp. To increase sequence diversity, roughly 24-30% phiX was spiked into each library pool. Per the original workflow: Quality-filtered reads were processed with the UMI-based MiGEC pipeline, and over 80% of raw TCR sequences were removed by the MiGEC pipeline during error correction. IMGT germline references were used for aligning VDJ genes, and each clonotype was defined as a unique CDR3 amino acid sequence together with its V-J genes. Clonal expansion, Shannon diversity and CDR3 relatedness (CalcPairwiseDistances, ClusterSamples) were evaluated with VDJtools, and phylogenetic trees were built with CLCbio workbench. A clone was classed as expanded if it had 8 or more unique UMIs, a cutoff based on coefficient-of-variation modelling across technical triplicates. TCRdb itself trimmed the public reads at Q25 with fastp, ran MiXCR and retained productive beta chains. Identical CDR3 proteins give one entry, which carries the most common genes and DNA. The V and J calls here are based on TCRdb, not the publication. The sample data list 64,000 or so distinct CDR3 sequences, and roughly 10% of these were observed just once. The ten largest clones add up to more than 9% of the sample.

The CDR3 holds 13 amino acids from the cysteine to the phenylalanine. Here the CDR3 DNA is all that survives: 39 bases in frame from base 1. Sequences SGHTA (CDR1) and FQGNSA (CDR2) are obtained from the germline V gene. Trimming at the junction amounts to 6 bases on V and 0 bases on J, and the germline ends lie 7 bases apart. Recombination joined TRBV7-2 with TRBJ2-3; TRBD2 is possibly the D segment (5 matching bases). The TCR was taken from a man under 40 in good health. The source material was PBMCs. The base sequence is TGTGCCAGCAGGGCGGGTAGCACAGATACGCAGTATTTT. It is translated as CASRAGSTDTQYF.